This T cell receptor (beta chain) appears in the sequencing data of a study of regulatory T cells in long-lasting Graves disease. This clonotype was found a few times. Time point here: persistent/refractory GD, antithyroid drugs over 5 years with positive TRAb. The authors made the TCR library using RNA they extracted from PBMCs. Losses at the gene ends were 5 bases for V and 5 bases for J; bases not matched to a gene: 6. CDR1 SGHTA and CDR2 FQGTGA come from the germline V gene. The CDR3 has 14 residues. With iRepertoire HTBI primers and Arm-PCR of CDR3 regions, TCR beta libraries were built. TCRdb re-derived calls from the multiplex PCR reads in MiXCR, one entry per CDR3 protein. This sample has around 430,000 distinct CDR3 sequences, with approximately 22% found just once.

This chain links TRBV7-3 with TRBJ2-1; 7 bases line up with TRBD1. Sequencing was performed on peripheral blood mononuclear cells (PBMCs), taken when the disease was refractory, from a patient treated with antithyroid drugs. This clonotype was obtained from a female donor with Graves disease. Here the CDR3 DNA reads TGTGCCAGCAGCCTGACAGGGTGGAACAATGAGCAGTTCTTC. This sequence encodes CASSLTGWNNEQFF.